One and the same sample provided the 18 T cell receptor beta chains below, sequenced in a study of T cells in Graves' hyperthyroidism and ophthalmopathy. TCR beta CDR3 region amplification was performed from RNA transcripts. First-round RT-PCR of the TCR CDR3 relied on the HTBI primer set. In TCRdb, the multiplex PCR reads were re-called with MiXCR into one record per CDR3 protein. The profile shows approximately 380,000 distinct CDR3 sequences, about 18% of them singletons. Source material: blood. The receptors originated from a young woman with Graves' hyperthyroidism.

Many counts were recorded for this clonotype. The rearrangement joins TRBV2 to TRBJ1-1; D is undetermined. CDR3 size: 16 residues. The germline CDR1 and CDR2 sequences are SNHLY and FYNNEI. V dropped 3 bases and J dropped 0 bases, with 14 bases sitting between them. The chain's CDR3 is CASSDPSAALNTEAFF. The CDR3 region has the DNA TGTGCCAGCAGTGATCCGTCGGCAGCCTTGAACACTGAAGCTTTCTTT.

There are many counts of this clonotype. No DNA is shown, since the ends of the CDR3 on it are uncertain; the CDR3 is the one TCRdb lists. CDR3 region: CASSYRFLWNTGELFF. The chain is built from TRBV6-2 or TRBV6-3 and TRBJ2-2. Including both end residues, the CDR3 is 16 amino acids long. Per germline, CDR1 MNHEY and CDR2 SVGEGT.

This clonotype was detected many times. The V call is TRBV6-1, the J call TRBJ2-4; TRBD2 aligns across 7 bases. V lost 6 bases to trimming and J lost 1 base; unmatched junction nucleotides: 6. The CDR3 is 15 residues long. From germline, CDR1 is MNHNS and CDR2 SASEGT. For the CDR3, the DNA is TGTGCCAGCAGCCACATCGGGGGGGCCAAAAACATTCAGTACTTC. This translates into CASSHIGGAKNIQYF.

The chain recombines TRBV11-1 with TRBJ2-2; TRBD1 aligns across 8 bases. Germline trimming cut 1 base from V and 4 bases from J; bases unmatched to any gene: 8. The germline V gene encodes CDR1 SGHAT and CDR2 FQDESV (reference sequence). The CDR3 covers 17 residues. The CDR3 DNA follows: TGTGCCAGCAGCTTAGTAGTGGGGGACAGGATCACCGGGGAGCTGTTTTTT. Encoded protein: CASSLVVGDRITGELFF.

This clonotype was found once. The rearrangement joins TRBV11-1 to TRBJ2-4, with 15 bases identical to TRBD2. The J segment lost 5 bases and the V segment lost 4 bases, leaving 6 bases of the junction unmatched. The CDR3 sequence is 17 residues long. Per germline, CDR1 SGHAT and CDR2 FQDESV (reference sequence). This chain's CDR3 is CASSSGLAGGGQNIQYF. CDR3 nucleotides: TGTGCCAGCAGCTCTGGACTAGCGGGAGGGGGACAAAACATTCAGTACTTC.

This clonotype was observed many times. V usage is TRBV20-1 and J usage is TRBJ2-5; D gene unclear. Trimming shortened V by 6 bases and J by 5 bases, and 10 bases separated the two germline ends. Looked up from germline, CDR1 is DFQATT and CDR2 is SNEGSKA (reference sequence). There are 11 residues in the CDR3. CDR3 sequence reads: CSAIHGETQYF. The CDR3 region has the DNA TGCAGTGCAATACATGGGGAGACCCAGTACTTC.

This clonotype has ten or more counts. The V call is TRBV5-1, the J call TRBJ2-5; the match to TRBD2 covers 11 bases. Germline V lookup: CDR1 SGHRS, CDR2 YFSETQ. The trim removed 1 base at V and 5 bases at J, leaving 4 bases unmatched. CDR3 length: 15 amino acids. In DNA form, the CDR3 reads TGCGCCAGCAGCTTGAGACTAGCGGGGTTGGAGACCCAGTACTTC. Encoded protein: CASSLRLAGLETQYF.

V usage is TRBV7-8 and J usage is TRBJ2-7; the D is unclear. CDR3 length: 15 amino acids. Germline assignment: CDR1 SGHVS and CDR2 FQNEAQ. Trimming pared 6 bases from V and 2 bases from J, leaving 17 bases between. In DNA form, the CDR3 reads TGTGCCAGCAGTTCTAGACCGACCAATGCCTACGAGCAGTACTTC. Translated: CASSSRPTNAYEQYF.

This clonotype appeared a few times. This chain links TRBV4-1 with TRBJ2-7; D is perhaps TRBD1 (6 bases). V was pared by 4 bases and J by 0 bases, with 13 bases between. The CDR3 has 15 residues. Germline assignment: CDR1 MGHRA and CDR2 YSYEKL. The CDR3 bases are TGCGCCAGCAGCCCCCAAGGGGGTACCTCCTACGAGCAGTACTTC. Translation gives CASSPQGGTSYEQYF.

This clonotype was found many times. V and J are TRBV24-1 and TRBJ1-5; a possible D gene is TRBD1 (5 bases). The CDR3 is 13 residues long. Per the germline V gene, CDR1 is KGHDR and CDR2 is SFDVKD. V lost 3 bases and J 7 bases, leaving 9 bases between the germline ends. For the CDR3, the DNA is TGTGCCACCAGTGATGGGGGAGACCAGCCCCAGCATTTT. It is translated as CATSDGGDQPQHF.

This clonotype was counted at least ten times. The genes are TRBV24-1 and TRBJ1-5; D may be TRBD1 (5 bases). This CDR3 contains 17 residues. V lost 4 bases and J 0 bases, leaving 15 bases between the germline ends. Looked up from germline, CDR1 is KGHDR and CDR2 is SFDVKD. CDR3 coding DNA: TGTGCCACCAGTGAGGGGGGAAGGGGCCTTAGCAATCAGCCCCAGCATTTT. Residues: CATSEGGRGLSNQPQHF.

Ten or more counts support this clonotype. The CDR3 DNA reads TGTGCCACCGGGGAGGGACAGGACGGGTCGGCTCAAGAGACCCAGTACTTC. It codes for CATGEGQDGSAQETQYF. The chain employs TRBV10-3 and TRBJ2-5; the D gene is possibly TRBD1 (8 bases). The V end lost 10 bases, the J end lost 2 bases, and 26 bases lay between the germline ends. The CDR3 is 17 amino acids. CDR1 and CDR2 from the germline V gene are ENHRY and SYGVKD.

The chain joins TRBV24-1 to TRBJ2-7; 8 nucleotides match TRBD2. Per the germline V gene, CDR1 is KGHDR and CDR2 is SFDVKD. V was pared by 4 bases and J by 5 bases, with 12 bases of the junction left unmatched. This CDR3 has 16 amino acids. CDR3 residues: CATSENGRAGVNEQYF. The DNA for the CDR3 is TGTGCCACCAGTGAGAATGGAAGAGCGGGAGTTAACGAGCAGTACTTC.

This clonotype was counted ten times or more. The chain uses TRBV2 and TRBJ2-7; D might be TRBD1 or TRBD2, each matching 5 bases. The CDR3 is 14 residues long. Trimming took 5 bases from V and 0 from J, leaving 11 bases between them. The germline V gene encodes CDR1 SNHLY and CDR2 FYNNEI. In DNA, the CDR3 is TGTGCCAGCAGTCGAGGGGTCTCCTCCTACGAGCAGTACTTC. It encodes CASSRGVSSYEQYF.

The rearrangement links TRBV9 to TRBJ1-2; the D gene is possibly TRBD1 (6 bases). Germline assignment: CDR1 SGDLS and CDR2 YYNGEE. Between the trimmed V and J ends, which lost 3 bases and 4 bases, there was a span of 16 bases. CDR3 length: 15 amino acids. CDR3 nucleotides: TGTGCCAGCAGCGGCTTTCCCGGGGGCGGCTATGGCTACACCTTC. This encodes CASSGFPGGGYGYTF.

This clonotype was observed at least ten times. The chain has TRBV9 and TRBJ2-7, with 9 bases aligning to TRBD2. This CDR3 comprises 15 residues. Germline V CDR1 and CDR2: SGDLS, YYNGEE. V trimming: 3 bases; J trimming: 4 bases; junction bases outside the gene matches: 8. In DNA, the CDR3 is TGTGCCAGCAGCGCACAAGCGGGGGGAGCATACGAGCAGTACTTC. Its protein product is CASSAQAGGAYEQYF.

This clonotype was counted at least ten times. The CDR3 protein is CASVMQEDEQYF. The DNA of the CDR3 is TGTGCCAGCGTGATGCAGGAGGACGAGCAGTACTTC. This chain connects TRBV2 to TRBJ2-7; D perhaps matches TRBD2 (5 bases). The V gene's germline CDR1 is SNHLY and CDR2 FYNNEI. The CDR3 consists of 12 residues. Deletions cut 8 bases from V and 5 bases from J, with 13 bases between.

This sequence joins TRBV20-1 and TRBJ2-7; TRBD2 matches 11 bases. Trimming at V came to 4 bases and at J to 0 bases, leaving 5 bases not matched to a gene. From germline, CDR1 is DFQATT and CDR2 SNEGSKA (reference sequence). CDR3 length equals 15 residues. This CDR3 reads CSATPTSGASYEQYF. CDR3 nucleotides: TGCAGTGCTACCCCGACTAGCGGGGCCTCCTACGAGCAGTACTTC.